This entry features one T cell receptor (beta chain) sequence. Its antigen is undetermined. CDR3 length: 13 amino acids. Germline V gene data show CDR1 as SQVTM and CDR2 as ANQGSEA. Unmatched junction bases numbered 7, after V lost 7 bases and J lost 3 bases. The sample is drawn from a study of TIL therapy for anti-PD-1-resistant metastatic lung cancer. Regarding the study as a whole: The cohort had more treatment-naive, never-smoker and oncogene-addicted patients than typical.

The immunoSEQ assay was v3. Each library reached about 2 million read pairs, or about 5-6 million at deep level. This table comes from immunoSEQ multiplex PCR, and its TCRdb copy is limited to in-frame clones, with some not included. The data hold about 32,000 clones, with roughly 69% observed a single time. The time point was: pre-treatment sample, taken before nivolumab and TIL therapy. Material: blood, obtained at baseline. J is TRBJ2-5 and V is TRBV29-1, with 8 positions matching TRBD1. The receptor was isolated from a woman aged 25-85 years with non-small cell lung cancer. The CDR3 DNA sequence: TGCAGCGCCGGACAGGGAGGAAAAGAGACCCAGTACTTC. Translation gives CSAGQGGKETQYF.